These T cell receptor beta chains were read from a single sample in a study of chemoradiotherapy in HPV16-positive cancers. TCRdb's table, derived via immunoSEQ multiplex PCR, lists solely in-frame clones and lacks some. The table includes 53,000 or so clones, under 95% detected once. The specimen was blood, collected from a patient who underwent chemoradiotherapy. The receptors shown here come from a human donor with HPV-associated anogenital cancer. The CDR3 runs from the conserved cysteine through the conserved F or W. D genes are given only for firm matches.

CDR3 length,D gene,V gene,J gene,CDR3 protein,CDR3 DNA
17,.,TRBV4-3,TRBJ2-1,CASSQDRGAGTTKEQFF,TGCGCCAGCAGCCAAGACAGAGGGGCGGGAACTACAAAGGAGCAGTTCTTC
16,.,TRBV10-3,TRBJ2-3,CAISGRGKGATDTQYF,TGTGCCATCAGTGGGAGGGGTAAAGGGGCGACAGATACGCAGTATTTT
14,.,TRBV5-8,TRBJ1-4,CASSFGGANEKLFF,TGTGCCAGCAGCTTCGGAGGGGCAAATGAAAAACTGTTTTTT
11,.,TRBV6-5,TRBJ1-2,CASSDLYGYTF,TGTGCCAGCAGTGACCTCTATGGCTACACCTTC
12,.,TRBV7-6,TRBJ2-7,CASSRGGYEQYF,TGTGCCAGCAGCCGGGGCGGCTACGAGCAGTACTTC
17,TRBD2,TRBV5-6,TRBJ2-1,CASSPRWTSGSDNEQFF,TGTGCCAGCAGCCCTCGGTGGACTAGCGGGAGTGACAATGAGCAGTTCTTC
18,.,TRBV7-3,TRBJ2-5,CASSLMGVGSAEGETQYF,TGTGCCAGCAGCTTAATGGGGGTAGGGTCGGCGGAGGGAGAGACCCAGTACTTC
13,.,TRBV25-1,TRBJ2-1,CASSEARVGEQFF,TGTGCCAGCAGTGAAGCCAGGGTGGGTGAGCAGTTCTTC
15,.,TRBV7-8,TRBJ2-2,CASSLGRQGNRELFF,TGTGCCAGCAGCTTAGGGCGGCAGGGGAACCGGGAGCTGTTTTTT
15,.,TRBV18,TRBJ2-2,CASSLTRGSAGELFF,TGTGCCAGCTCATTGACCAGAGGATCGGCCGGGGAGCTGTTTTTT
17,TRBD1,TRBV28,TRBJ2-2,CASSLPPGQVHTGELFF,TGTGCCAGCAGTCTCCCCCCGGGACAGGTCCACACCGGGGAGCTGTTTTTT
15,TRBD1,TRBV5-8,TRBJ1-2,CASSFGSTGYGGYTF,TGTGCCAGCAGCTTCGGCTCGACAGGGTATGGTGGCTACACCTTC
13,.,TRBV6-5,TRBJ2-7,CASRSGSSYEQYF,TGTGCCAGCAGGAGCGGATCGAGCTACGAGCAGTACTTC
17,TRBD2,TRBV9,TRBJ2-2,CASSVERGAGDTGELFF,TGTGCCAGCAGCGTAGAAAGAGGAGCGGGGGATACCGGGGAGCTGTTTTTT